Listed below are T cell receptor beta chains from one sample, sequenced in a study of blood T cells in healthy people across ages. TCRdb redid the calling of the 5' RACE reads with MiXCR, one entry per CDR3 protein. The sample shows hundreds of thousands of distinct CDR3 sequences, 32% of them seen only once. The sequencing sample was made of blood. These receptors originate from a woman older than 75 in good health. Both conserved end residues are part of each CDR3. The D gene is left open where the match is weak. Clone size is not always given. Where it is, it says once, few, many or a class for expanded clones.

V: TRBV7-9
size: .
J: TRBJ1-3
D: .
CDR3: CASSRLAYAIYF
DNA: TGTGCCAGCAGCAGACTCGCGTACGCCATATATTTT

V: TRBV6-6
size: few
J: TRBJ2-7
D: TRBD1
CDR3: CASSPGTGTREQYF
DNA: TGTGCCAGCAGCCCCGGGACAGGTACTCGCGAGCAGTACTTC

V: TRBV7-8
size: many
J: TRBJ2-7
D: TRBD1
CDR3: CASSLQGAFGHEQYF
DNA: TGTGCCAGCAGCCTACAGGGGGCGTTTGGCCACGAGCAGTACTTC

V: TRBV7-2
size: .
J: TRBJ1-4
D: .
CDR3: CASSQLGAVNEKLFF
DNA: TGTGCCAGCAGCCAATTGGGTGCAGTTAATGAAAAACTGTTTTTT

V: TRBV7-2
size: many
J: TRBJ1-6
D: TRBD1
CDR3: CASSTYRQGAGRGAPLHF
DNA: TGTGCCAGCAGCACTTATAGACAGGGGGCCGGCCGAGGGGCACCCCTCCACTTT

V: TRBV2
size: .
J: TRBJ2-5
D: .
CDR3: CANSETGPQYF
DNA: TGTGCCAACAGTGAAACCGGTCCCCAGTACTTC

V: TRBV29-1
size: many
J: TRBJ2-7
D: .
CDR3: CSVESRGAIYEQYF
DNA: TGCAGCGTTGAAAGTCGGGGGGCGATATACGAGCAGTACTTC

V: TRBV15
size: many
J: TRBJ1-6
D: TRBD1
CDR3: CATSRVLGTGGRGASPLHF
DNA: TGTGCCACCAGCAGAGTATTGGGGACAGGGGGCCGGGGGGCGTCACCCCTCCACTTT

V: TRBV4-3
size: many
J: TRBJ2-3
D: TRBD1
CDR3: CASSQDRTGSADTQYF
DNA: TGCGCCAGCAGCCAAGACCGGACAGGGAGCGCAGATACGCAGTATTTT

V: TRBV19
size: .
J: TRBJ2-5
D: .
CDR3: CASSIGGRQSQETQYF
DNA: TGTGCCAGTAGTATAGGGGGGCGACAGTCACAAGAGACCCAGTACTTC

V: TRBV7-9
size: many
J: TRBJ2-5
D: TRBD2
CDR3: CASSFGGGPSAVTQYF
DNA: TGTGCCAGCAGCTTTGGCGGGGGGCCCTCGGCGGTGACCCAGTACTTC

V: TRBV9
size: many
J: TRBJ2-5
D: TRBD2
CDR3: CASSVATGGTQETQYF
DNA: TGTGCCAGCAGCGTAGCTACGGGGGGAACACAAGAGACCCAGTACTTC

V: TRBV19
size: .
J: TRBJ2-6
D: TRBD1
CDR3: CASSRGQGAGANVLTF
DNA: TGTGCCAGTAGTAGGGGACAGGGGGCTGGGGCCAACGTCCTGACTTTC

V: TRBV20-1
size: .
J: TRBJ2-5
D: TRBD2
CDR3: CSAPGLAGKYQETQYF
DNA: TGCAGTGCTCCAGGACTAGCGGGGAAGTACCAAGAGACCCAGTACTTC

V: TRBV30
size: .
J: TRBJ2-1
D: .
CDR3: CAWMTDISSYNEQFF
DNA: TGTGCCTGGATGACCGACATTTCCTCCTACAATGAGCAGTTCTTC

V: TRBV3-1
size: .
J: TRBJ1-3
D: .
CDR3: CASSQVRGAVGNTIYF
DNA: TGTGCCAGCAGCCAAGTTCGGGGGGCGGTTGGAAACACCATATATTTT

V: TRBV3-1
size: .
J: TRBJ2-3
D: .
CDR3: CASSPPGTNTQYF
DNA: TGTGCCAGCAGCCCCCCAGGCACGAATACGCAGTATTTT

V: TRBV28
size: .
J: TRBJ2-5
D: .
CDR3: CASSGEGVSETQYF
DNA: TGTGCCAGCAGTGGGGAGGGGGTGTCAGAGACCCAGTACTTC

V: TRBV9
size: .
J: TRBJ2-3
D: TRBD2
CDR3: CASSATSGGVGDTQYF
DNA: TGTGCCAGCAGCGCAACTAGCGGGGGGGTTGGGGATACGCAGTATTTT

V: TRBV7-8
size: .
J: TRBJ2-3
D: TRBD2
CDR3: CASSLFGGLAGGTDTQYF
DNA: TGTGCCAGCAGCTTATTTGGTGGGCTAGCGGGAGGCACAGATACGCAGTATTTT

V: TRBV6-6
size: once
J: TRBJ2-5
D: .
CDR3: CASSWGGAYKQYF
DNA: TGTGCCAGCAGTTGGGGGGGGGCCTACAAGCAGTACTTC

V: TRBV20-1
size: .
J: TRBJ1-2
D: .
CDR3: CSARDAGRYGYTF
DNA: TGCAGTGCTAGAGACGCCGGGCGCTATGGCTACACCTTC

V: TRBV21-1
size: many
J: TRBJ2-1
D: .
CDR3: CASSKRDYNEQFF
DNA: TGTGCCAGCAGCAAAAGGGACTACAATGAGCAGTTCTTC

V: TRBV28
size: .
J: TRBJ1-2
D: TRBD1
CDR3: CASRPTGDRGYTF
DNA: TGTGCCAGCAGACCAACAGGGGATCGGGGCTACACCTTC

V: TRBV20-1
size: .
J: TRBJ2-7
D: TRBD1
CDR3: CSAAGTGGGYEQYF
DNA: TGCAGTGCTGCCGGGACAGGGGGAGGATACGAGCAGTACTTC